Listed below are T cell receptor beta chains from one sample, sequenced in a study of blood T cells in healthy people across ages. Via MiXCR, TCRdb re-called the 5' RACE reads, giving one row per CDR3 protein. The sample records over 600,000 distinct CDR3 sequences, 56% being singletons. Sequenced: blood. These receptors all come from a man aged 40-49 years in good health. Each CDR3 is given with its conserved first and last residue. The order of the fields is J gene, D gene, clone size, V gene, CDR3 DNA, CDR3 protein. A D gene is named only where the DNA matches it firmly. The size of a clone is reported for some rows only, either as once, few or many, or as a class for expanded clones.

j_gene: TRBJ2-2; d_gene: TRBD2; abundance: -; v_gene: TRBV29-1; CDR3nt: TGCAGCGTGCGACTAGCGGGAAGCACCGGGGAGCTGTTTTTT; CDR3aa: CSVRLAGSTGELFF
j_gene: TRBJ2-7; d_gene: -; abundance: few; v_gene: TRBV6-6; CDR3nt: TGTGCCAGCAGTTACTTACGGGGTTGGGGCGACGAGCAGTACTTC; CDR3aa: CASSYLRGWGDEQYF
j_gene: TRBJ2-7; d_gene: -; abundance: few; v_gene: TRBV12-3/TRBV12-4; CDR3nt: TGTGCCAGCACCCCCGGCAGGGGGGCGTTAGGTCGGGGGAAGTCCTACGAGCAGTACTTC; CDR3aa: CASTPGRGALGRGKSYEQYF
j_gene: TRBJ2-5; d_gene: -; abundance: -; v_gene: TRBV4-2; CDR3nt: TGTGCCAGCAGCCAAGAGTATGGAGGACAAGAGACCCAGTACTTC; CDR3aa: CASSQEYGGQETQYF
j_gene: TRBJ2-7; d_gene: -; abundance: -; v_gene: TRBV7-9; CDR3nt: TGTGCCAGCAGCTTAGGAGGGGCGTTCGAGCAGTACTTC; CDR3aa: CASSLGGAFEQYF
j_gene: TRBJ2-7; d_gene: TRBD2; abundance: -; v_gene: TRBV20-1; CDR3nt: TGCAGTGCTCCCCCTATGGGGACTAGCGGGACGGGCGAGCAGTACTTC; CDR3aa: CSAPPMGTSGTGEQYF
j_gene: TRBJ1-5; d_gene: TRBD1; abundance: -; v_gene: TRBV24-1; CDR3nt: TGTGCCACCAGTGAAAGACAGGGAGGCAATCAGCCCCAGCATTTT; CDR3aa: CATSERQGGNQPQHF
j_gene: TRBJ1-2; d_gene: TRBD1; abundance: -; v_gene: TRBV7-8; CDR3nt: TGTGCCAGCAGCTTGGGGGGGACAGAGATTCTTGATGGCTACACCTTC; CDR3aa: CASSLGGTEILDGYTF
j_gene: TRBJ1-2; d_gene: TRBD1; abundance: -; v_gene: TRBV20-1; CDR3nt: TGCAGTGCTAGAGATTCGGACAGGGTTAACTATGGCTACACCTTC; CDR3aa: CSARDSDRVNYGYTF
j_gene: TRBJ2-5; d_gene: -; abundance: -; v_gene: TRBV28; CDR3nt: TGTGCCAGCAGTCACCCCTATTCTGTCGAGACCCAGTACTTC; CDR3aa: CASSHPYSVETQYF
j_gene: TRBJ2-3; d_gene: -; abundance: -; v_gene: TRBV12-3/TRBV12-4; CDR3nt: TGTGCCAGCACCAGCCTGGCGGATACGCAGTATTTT; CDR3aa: CASTSLADTQYF
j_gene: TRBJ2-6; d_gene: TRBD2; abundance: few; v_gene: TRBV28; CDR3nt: TGTGCCAGCAGCCGACTAGCGGGGGGACCGTTTGGGGCCAACGTCCTGACTTTC; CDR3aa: CASSRLAGGPFGANVLTF
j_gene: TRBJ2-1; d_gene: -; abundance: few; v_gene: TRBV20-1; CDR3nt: TGCAGTGCTCCCCATTGGGGAGTGAATGAGCAGTTCTTC; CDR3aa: CSAPHWGVNEQFF
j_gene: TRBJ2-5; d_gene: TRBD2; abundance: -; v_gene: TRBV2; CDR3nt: TGTGCCAGCACTAGCGGCACGTACCAAGAGACCCAGTACTTC; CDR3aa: CASTSGTYQETQYF
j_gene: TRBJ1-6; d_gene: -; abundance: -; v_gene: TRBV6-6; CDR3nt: TGTGCCAGCAGGGATACAGGGCAGGCGTCACCCCTCCACTTT; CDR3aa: CASRDTGQASPLHF
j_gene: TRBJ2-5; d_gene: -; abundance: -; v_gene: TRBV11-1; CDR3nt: TGTGCCAGCAGCCCCGGGGCAATTCAAGGGACCCAGTACTTC; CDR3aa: CASSPGAIQGTQYF
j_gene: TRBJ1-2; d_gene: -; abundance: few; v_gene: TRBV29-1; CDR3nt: TGCAGCGTTGAAGGCGCGGCAGACGATCTTGTCGGCTACACCTTC; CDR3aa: CSVEGAADDLVGYTF
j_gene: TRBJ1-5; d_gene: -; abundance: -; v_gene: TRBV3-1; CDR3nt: TGTGCCAGCAGCCAAGATGTAACCAGGGAACAGCCCCAGCATTTT; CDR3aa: CASSQDVTREQPQHF
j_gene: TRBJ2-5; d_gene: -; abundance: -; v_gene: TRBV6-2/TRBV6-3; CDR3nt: TGTGCCAGCAGTTATACCCGCGGAGAAGAGACCCGGTACTTC; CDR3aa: CASSYTRGEETRYF
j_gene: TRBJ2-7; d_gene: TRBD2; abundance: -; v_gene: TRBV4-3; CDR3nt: TGCGCCAGCAGCCATCGACTAGCGGTGGACAATGAGCAGTACTTC; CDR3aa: CASSHRLAVDNEQYF
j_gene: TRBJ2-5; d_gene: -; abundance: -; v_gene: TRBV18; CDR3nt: TGTGCCAGCAGCCCCCCGGGCACCCAAGAGACCCAGTACTTC; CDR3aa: CASSPPGTQETQYF
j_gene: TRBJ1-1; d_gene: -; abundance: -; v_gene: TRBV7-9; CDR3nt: TGTGCCAGCAGCTTAGTTATAGGAAGAAACACTGAAGCTTTCTTT; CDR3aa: CASSLVIGRNTEAFF
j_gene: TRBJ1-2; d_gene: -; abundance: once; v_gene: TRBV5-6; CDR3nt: TGTGCCAGCAGCTTGGTCGGCCAGGCTAACTATGGCTACACCTTC; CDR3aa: CASSLVGQANYGYTF
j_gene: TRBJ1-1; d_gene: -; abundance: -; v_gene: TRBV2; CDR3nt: TGTGCCGCCCAACGGGAGAACACTGAAGCTTTCTTT; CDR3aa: CAAQRENTEAFF
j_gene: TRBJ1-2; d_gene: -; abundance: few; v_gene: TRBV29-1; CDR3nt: TGCAGCGTTGTCCCTTCACCAGGGGAGGGTGGCTACACCTTC; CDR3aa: CSVVPSPGEGGYTF
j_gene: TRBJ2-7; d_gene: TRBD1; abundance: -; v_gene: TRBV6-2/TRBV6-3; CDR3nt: TGTGCCAGCAAACTAGGGACAGTAAGCCACGAGCAGTACTTC; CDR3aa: CASKLGTVSHEQYF
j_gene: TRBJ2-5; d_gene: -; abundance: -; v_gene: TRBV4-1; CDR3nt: TGCGCCAGCAGCCAAGATCAGTACCCCCAAGAGACCCAGTACTTC; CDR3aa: CASSQDQYPQETQYF
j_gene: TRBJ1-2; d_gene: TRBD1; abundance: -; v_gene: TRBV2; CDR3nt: TGTGCCAGCAGTGAAAGAGGATGGGACAGCCCCACCGTTAACTATGGCTACACCTTC; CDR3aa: CASSERGWDSPTVNYGYTF
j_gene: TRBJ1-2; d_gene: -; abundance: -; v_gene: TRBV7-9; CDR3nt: TGTGCCAGCAGCCCCCTTTTGGGGGGCGGCGGCTATGGCTACACCTTC; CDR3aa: CASSPLLGGGGYGYTF
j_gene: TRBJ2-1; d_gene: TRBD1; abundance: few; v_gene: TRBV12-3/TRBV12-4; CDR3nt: TGTGCCAGCAGTGACCCGGTCGGGACAGGGTTTCGGGATGAGCAGTTCTTC; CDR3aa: CASSDPVGTGFRDEQFF
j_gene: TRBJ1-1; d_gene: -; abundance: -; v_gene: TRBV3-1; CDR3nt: TGTGCCAGCAGCCAGACTCTCGACTCTGGGATGGGGGCTTTCTTT; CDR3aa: CASSQTLDSGMGAFF
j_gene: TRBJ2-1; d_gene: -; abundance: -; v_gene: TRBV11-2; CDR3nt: TGTGCCAGCAGCTACCTAGGTCGCAGTTCCTACGATGAGCAGTTCTTC; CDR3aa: CASSYLGRSSYDEQFF
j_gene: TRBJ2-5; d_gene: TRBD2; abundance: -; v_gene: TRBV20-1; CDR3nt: TGCAGTGCTAGTAGACGGGGGGACGGGAGGCGTGGAGAGACCCAGTACTTC; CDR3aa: CSASRRGDGRRGETQYF
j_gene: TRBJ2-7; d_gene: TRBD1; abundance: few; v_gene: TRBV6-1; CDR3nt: TGTGCCACCGCAGAAACCGGGACAGGCTCCTACGAGCAGTACTTC; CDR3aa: CATAETGTGSYEQYF
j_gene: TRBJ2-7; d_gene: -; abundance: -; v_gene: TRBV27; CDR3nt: TGTGCCAGCAGTTTATCGAAGCACTACGAGCAGTACTTC; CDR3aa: CASSLSKHYEQYF